Here is one T cell receptor beta chain with its context. This clone was seen a handful of times. Its antigen remains undetermined. No conserved phenylalanine or tryptophan ends this CDR3, so it is likely a read error. No DNA is shown, since the ends of the CDR3 on it are uncertain; the CDR3 is the one TCRdb lists. The High Capacity cDNA Reverse Transcription Kit was used to reverse transcribe all of the isolated RNA, meaning that expressed TCRB transcripts were what got sequenced. Deep immunoSEQ sequencing was performed on naive, central memory and regulatory T cell samples, with an average of roughly 4 million total reads per sample. After sorted cells were lysed in RLT buffer, RNA was extracted with DNase-treated RNeasy Micro or Mini kits, with the choice depending on cell number. To prevent cross-contamination, every cell subset was processed on its own, while patient and healthy donor samples were processed together. Using the immunoSEQ multiplex PCR, TCRB sequences were amplified from cDNA into 87-bp fragments spanning the CDR3 region. Amplicons were sequenced on the Illumina HiSeq platform. The authors processed their data as follows. PCR bias was corrected computationally using synthetic template baselines, and reads within Hamming distance 2 were collapsed, with unmergeable singletons discarded. Reads were aligned to IMGT to assign V, D and J genes, CDR3 length, and insertions or deletions at six rearrangement sites. Within each subset, clonotype counts were normalized to sorted cell number, after which true diversity and Gini coefficients were computed with the tcR R package. The overlap coefficient, calculated on TCRB nucleotide sequences, was used to quantify repertoire sharing. Sourced from immuneACCESS, this table was stored by TCRdb with only in-frame sequences that have V and J called. A share of the clones is absent; for the studies checked, an unresolved V gene accounts for under half, and the remainder has no known explanation. Clone size and V and J calls were adopted from that table, with D and trimming inferred from the DNA. The table for this sample lists some 150,000 clones; about a tenth of them were counted only once. 0.55% to 0.75% of the sample belongs to the ten largest clones.

This sample was taken from a study of beta chain features in type 1 diabetes (dated by TCRdb to the late 2010s). At the level of the whole study: Mean age, gender distribution, total cell number and subset yield were not different between patients and healthy donors. Regulatory and stem cell-like memory subsets were obtained from only 8 patients and about 8 healthy donors, while naive and central memory subsets were obtained from all 30 or so donors. The study compared TCRB repertoires of sorted circulating CD4+ T cell subsets between recently diagnosed type 1 diabetes patients and matched healthy donors. A total of around 110,000,000 sorted cells were examined across all samples, and a strong correlation was observed between cell number per subset and RNA yield. Overall results and qualifications from the work: Type 1 diabetes patients showed a moderate but significant shortening of TCRB CDR3 length in all four CD4+ subsets. The naive, central memory and regulatory TCRB repertoires appeared to resemble one another more closely among patients than among healthy donors. Only small numbers of individuals were included in the HLA sub-analyses, which left unresolved whether HLA type had any influence on TCRB rearrangement. Sequencing cDNA rather than genomic DNA could over-represent highly expressing activated cells, although activation and CD3 levels did not differ between groups. At VDJ recombination sites, patients with type 1 diabetes made fewer insertions and deleted more nucleotides, a pattern implying thymic rearrangement abnormalities. PCR may preferentially amplify shorter templates, but because patient and control samples were amplified and corrected together, any resulting skew would affect both groups equally.

From each donor, a single peripheral blood sample of about 110 mL on average was drawn into heparinised tubes. A BD FACSAria II and a panel including CD45RO, CCR7, CD25, CD127, CD95 and CD27 were used to sort naive, central memory, regulatory and stem cell-like memory CD4+ T cells. Every sorted population had a purity above 98%. PBMCs were isolated right away by Lymphoprep density gradient centrifugation and were stained directly, without culture. Samples were stained and sorted in pairs, with one healthy donor and one patient per experiment, so that batch effects were minimized. The TCR sequence derives from a woman between 40 and 55 years old in good health. Material for sequencing was central memory CD4+ T cells from blood.

The CDR3 region: CASPSRVIL. The chain links TRBV18 with TRBJ2-7; the D call in the table, TRBD1, was not verified against the DNA. Reading the germline V gene gives CDR1 KGHSH and CDR2 LQKENI. With termini counted, the CDR3 has 9 amino acids.